This TCR beta chain appears in the sequencing data of a study of blood T cell repertoires in COVID-19. On the study more broadly: Whether acute or convalescent, the COVID-19 samples came from the United States, Italy and Spain. T cells, B-cell-depleted T cells, or PBMCs provided the cDNA or gDNA that served as material.

Original analysis: Reference gene primers were amplified, and this amplification served to estimate nucleated cell counts. Generated by immunoSEQ multiplex PCR, the TCRdb table keeps only in-frame clones and is missing some. The DNA was the basis for D and trimming; V, J and clone size are from that table. The data show around 50,000 clones, around 78% seen once. The CDR3 is 16 residues long. Deletions cut 3 bases from V and 2 bases from J, with 14 bases between. Germline CDR1 is SGHAT and CDR2 is FQNNGV. The chain recombines TRBV11-2 with TRBJ1-5, with D uncertain. This receptor was identified in a human donor in a cohort sampled during active COVID-19. Sequenced: peripheral blood. CDR3 in amino acids: CASSFSTPRGNQPQHF. For the CDR3, the DNA is TGTGCCAGCAGCTTCTCCACCCCGAGGGGCAATCAGCCCCAGCATTTT.